This TCR beta chain was sequenced during a study of T cell responses to AZD1222 COVID-19 vaccine. On this clone itself: Antigen specificity is unknown.

The study's findings and limits: Baseline serostatus was positive in only a handful of AZD1222 recipients.

Clones were sequenced by immunoSEQ multiplex PCR, and TCRdb holds only the in-frame ones, with some missing. This repertoire comprises under 150,000 clones; its ten largest clones make up about 2%. The V end was cut by 0 bases, the J end by 1 base, with 8 bases between. CDR1 is PRHDT and CDR2 is FYEKMQ in the germline V gene (reference sequence). This CDR3 spans 15 amino acids. The rearrangement joins TRBV13 to TRBJ2-3; D perhaps matches TRBD2 (5 bases). The TCR originated in an adult in good health. The sample consisted of peripheral blood. CDR3 in DNA: TGTGCCAGCAGCTTAGGCGAAGCGGGCACAGATACGCAGTATTTT. This sequence encodes CASSLGEAGTDTQYF.